A selection of T cell receptor beta chains follows, all from one sample in a study of blood T cells in healthy people across ages. TCRdb re-derived calls from the 5' RACE reads in MiXCR, one entry per CDR3 protein. This table holds about 630,000 distinct CDR3 sequences, 20% to 25% found once. Sequences were obtained from blood. The receptors originated from a man in his 70s in good health. Each CDR3 is given with its conserved first and last residue. The D gene is left open where the match is weak. Only some rows state a clone size, as once, few, many or a class for expanded clones.

TRBV5-1,TRBJ2-7,-,few,CASSSRQELSYEQYF,TGCGCCAGCAGCTCCAGACAGGAACTCTCCTACGAGCAGTACTTC
TRBV20-1,TRBJ2-1,TRBD1,-,CSAKDRSSYNEQFF,TGCAGTGCTAAGGACAGGAGCTCCTACAATGAGCAGTTCTTC
TRBV20-1,TRBJ1-1,-,few,CSARDGGALNTEAFF,TGCAGTGCTAGAGATGGAGGGGCGCTAAACACTGAAGCTTTCTTT
TRBV28,TRBJ2-7,-,few,CASSLSGSTYEQYF,TGTGCCAGCAGTTTAAGCGGGTCTACCTACGAGCAGTACTTC
TRBV20-1,TRBJ2-5,TRBD2,few,CSATSRGGSVGQYF,TGCAGTGCTACTTCCCGGGGGGGTAGCGTCGGGCAGTACTTC
TRBV20-1,TRBJ2-1,-,few,CSASDSASRPTREQFF,TGCAGTGCGTCCGACTCTGCGAGCCGACCTACTCGGGAGCAGTTCTTC
TRBV29-1,TRBJ1-2,-,many,CSVGPVGGYTF,TGCAGCGTAGGGCCTGTTGGGGGCTACACCTTC
TRBV24-1,TRBJ2-2,-,-,CATSDGQPNTGELFF,TGTGCCACCAGTGACGGACAGCCGAACACCGGGGAGCTGTTTTTT
TRBV27,TRBJ2-1,TRBD2,few,CASSPQPGTSGRNNEQFF,TGTGCCAGCAGTCCCCAACCCGGGACTAGCGGGAGGAACAATGAGCAGTTCTTC
TRBV6-5,TRBJ1-4,-,many,CASRRDTSNEKLFF,TGTGCCAGCAGACGGGACACCTCAAATGAAAAACTGTTTTTT
TRBV6-1,TRBJ1-1,TRBD1,-,CASSEARTGEDTEAFF,TGTGCCAGCAGTGAAGCGCGGACAGGGGAGGACACTGAAGCTTTCTTC
TRBV15,TRBJ2-5,-,-,CATSRDKRPETQYF,TGTGCCACCAGCAGAGACAAACGGCCAGAGACCCAGTACTTC
TRBV7-3,TRBJ2-3,-,few,CASSLTGSGLGGTQYF,TGTGCCAGCAGCTTAACGGGTAGCGGACTGGGGGGTACGCAGTATTTT
TRBV2,TRBJ1-2,TRBD1,few,CASRGDRGLGIGYTF,TGTGCCAGCAGGGGGGACAGGGGGCTGGGCATTGGCTACACCTTC
TRBV20-1,TRBJ2-5,TRBD2,-,CSASIRDYEQYF,TGCAGTGCTAGTATTAGGGACTATGAGCAGTACTTC
TRBV12-3/TRBV12-4,TRBJ2-3,TRBD2,-,CASSSVAGAITDAQYF,TGTGCCAGCAGTTCCGTAGCGGGAGCGATCACAGATGCGCAGTATTTC
TRBV7-9,TRBJ1-3,-,-,CASSLFGISGNTIYF,TGTGCCAGCAGCTTGTTCGGGATCTCTGGAAACACCATATATTTT
TRBV9,TRBJ1-1,-,few,CVSSVEQAGFTEAFF,TGTGTCAGCAGCGTAGAACAGGCCGGGTTCACTGAAGCTTTCTTT
TRBV5-1,TRBJ2-3,TRBD2,-,CASSLEPSGGTDTQYF,TGCGCCAGCAGCTTGGAACCTAGCGGGGGCACAGATACGCAGTATTTT
TRBV5-5,TRBJ2-1,TRBD2,-,CASSLRLAGGGDEQFF,TGTGCCAGCAGCTTAAGACTAGCGGGAGGGGGGGATGAGCAGTTCTTC
TRBV20-1,TRBJ2-5,TRBD1,-,CSSIDRVGFVETQYF,TGCAGTTCAATAGACAGGGTGGGTTTCGTAGAGACCCAGTACTTC
TRBV6-1,TRBJ1-4,-,-,CASTQLNEKLFF,TGTGCCAGCACACAGCTTAATGAAAAACTGTTTTTT
TRBV28,TRBJ2-5,TRBD1,-,CASSPHRGEKETRYF,TGTGCCAGCAGTCCCCACAGGGGGGAGAAAGAGACCCGGTACTTC
TRBV28,TRBJ2-4,-,few,CASSLTAQNIQYF,TGTGCCAGCAGTTTGACAGCCCAAAACATTCAGTACTTC
TRBV29-1,TRBJ2-5,TRBD1,-,CSVKDRGQETQYF,TGCAGCGTCAAGGACAGGGGCCAAGAGACCCAGTACTTC
TRBV12-3/TRBV12-4,TRBJ2-1,TRBD1,many,CASSSPGQGVNEQFF,TGTGCCAGCAGTTCACCGGGACAGGGGGTCAATGAGCAGTTCTTC
TRBV7-2,TRBJ1-1,TRBD1,-,CASTNSPGGNTEAFF,TGTGCCAGCACCAACAGTCCAGGGGGAAACACTGAAGCTTTCTTT
TRBV5-4,TRBJ2-1,-,-,CASSLDWGSYNEQFF,TGTGCCAGCAGCTTGGACTGGGGGTCCTACAATGAGCAGTTCTTC
TRBV4-1,TRBJ2-7,-,few,CASSPSGVSSYEQYF,TGCGCCAGCAGCCCCTCGGGGGTCTCCTCCTACGAGCAGTACTTC
TRBV24-1,TRBJ2-1,TRBD2,-,CATSAGGPYNEQFF,TGTGCCACCAGTGCGGGAGGGCCTTACAATGAGCAGTTCTTC
TRBV10-3,TRBJ2-2,TRBD1,-,CAISEDRVDTGELFF,TGTGCCATCAGTGAGGACAGGGTGGACACCGGGGAGCTGTTTTTT
TRBV5-1,TRBJ2-7,TRBD2,-,CASSLRLADPSFKYF,TGCGCCAGCAGCCTCCGACTAGCGGACCCCTCGTTTAAGTACTTC
TRBV20-1,TRBJ1-4,TRBD1,-,CSAAPGTGLEKLFF,TGCAGTGCTGCGCCCGGGACAGGCCTCGAAAAACTGTTTTTT
TRBV2,TRBJ2-1,TRBD2,few,CASTPGLAGYPSYNEQFF,TGTGCCAGCACCCCGGGACTAGCGGGATACCCTTCCTACAATGAGCAGTTCTTC
TRBV5-6,TRBJ2-1,TRBD2,-,CASSRGTSGKHQFF,TGTGCCAGCAGTCGTGGGACTAGCGGGAAACACCAGTTCTTC
TRBV2,TRBJ1-5,-,-,CASSGGPGSQPQHF,TGTGCCAGCAGTGGGGGTCCGGGAAGTCAGCCCCAGCATTTT
TRBV6-1,TRBJ2-3,-,few,CASSELASSTDTQYF,TGTGCCAGCAGTGAATTGGCCTCTAGCACAGATACGCAGTATTTT
TRBV5-1,TRBJ2-5,TRBD2,-,CASSSGGSVQETQYF,TGCGCCAGCAGCTCGGGGGGATCGGTCCAAGAGACCCAGTACTTC
TRBV20-1,TRBJ2-7,-,-,CSAPTGTYIEQYF,TGCAGTGCCCCGACCGGGACCTATATCGAGCAGTACTTC
TRBV20-1,TRBJ2-3,-,few,CSAGPSTDTQYF,TGCAGTGCTGGACCAAGCACAGATACGCAGTATTTT
TRBV5-1,TRBJ1-2,-,-,CASSSSSSGRAGGYTF,TGCGCCAGCAGCTCTTCGTCTAGCGGGAGGGCCGGTGGCTACACCTTC
TRBV11-2,TRBJ2-7,TRBD2,few,CASSPGTSGRYEQYF,TGTGCCAGCAGCCCCGGGACTAGCGGACGATACGAGCAGTACTTC
TRBV6-4,TRBJ2-3,TRBD1,few,CASSEQGTGTDTQYF,TGTGCCAGCAGTGAACAGGGGACAGGCACAGATACGCAGTATTTT
TRBV20-1,TRBJ2-1,-,-,CSVREEGVGYNEQFF,TGCAGTGTTAGAGAAGAGGGAGTCGGGTACAATGAGCAGTTCTTC
TRBV20-1,TRBJ2-5,-,-,CSANSLQETQYF,TGCAGTGCTAACTCCTTACAAGAGACCCAGTACTTC
TRBV7-6,TRBJ1-6,TRBD1,few,CASSKDRGSPLHF,TGTGCCAGCAGCAAGGACAGGGGCTCACCCCTCCACTTT
TRBV2,TRBJ1-6,-,few,CASSEARSGRTHF,TGTGCCAGCAGTGAAGCGCGTTCAGGGAGAACCCACTTT
TRBV20-1,TRBJ2-7,-,many,CSARRQISYEQYF,TGCAGTGCTAGAAGGCAAATCTCCTACGAGCAGTACTTC
TRBV27,TRBJ2-7,TRBD1,few,CASSPGQGIDEQYF,TGTGCCAGCAGTCCGGGACAGGGTATCGACGAGCAGTACTTC